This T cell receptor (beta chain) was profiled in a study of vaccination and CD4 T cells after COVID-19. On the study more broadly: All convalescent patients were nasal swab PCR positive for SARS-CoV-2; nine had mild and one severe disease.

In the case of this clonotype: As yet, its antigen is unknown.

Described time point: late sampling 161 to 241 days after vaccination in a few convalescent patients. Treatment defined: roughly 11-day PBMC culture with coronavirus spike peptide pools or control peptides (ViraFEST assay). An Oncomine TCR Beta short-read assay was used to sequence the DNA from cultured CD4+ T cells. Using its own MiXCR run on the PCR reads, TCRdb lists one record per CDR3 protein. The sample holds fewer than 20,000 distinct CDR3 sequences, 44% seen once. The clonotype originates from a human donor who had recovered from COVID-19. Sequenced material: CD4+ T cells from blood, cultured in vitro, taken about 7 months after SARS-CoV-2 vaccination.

CDR3 nucleotide sequence: TGCAGTGCTAGACACCGGCTAGGGAGGTACAATGAGCAGTTCTTC. It yields the protein CSARHRLGRYNEQFF. The V call is TRBV20-1, the J call TRBJ2-1; maybe TRBD2 (6 bases). The CDR3 is made up of 15 amino acids. V lost 2 bases to trimming and J lost 4 bases, with 15 bases between them. The germline V gene has CDR1 DFQATT and CDR2 SNEGSKA (reference sequence).